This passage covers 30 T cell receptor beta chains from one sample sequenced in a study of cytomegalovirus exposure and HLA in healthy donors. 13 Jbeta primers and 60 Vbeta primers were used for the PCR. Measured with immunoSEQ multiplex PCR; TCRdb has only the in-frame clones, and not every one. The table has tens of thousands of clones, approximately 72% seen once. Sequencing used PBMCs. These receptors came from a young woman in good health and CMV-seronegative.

The CDR3 region is CASSLGQGDIQYF. CDR3 nucleotide sequence: TGTGCCAGCAGCCTAGGACAGGGCGACATTCAGTACTTC. This chain joins TRBV7-3 and TRBJ2-4; TRBD1 matches 8 bases. Unmatched junction bases numbered 5, after V lost 5 bases and J lost 8 bases. Germline CDR1 reads SGHTA; CDR2 reads FQGTGA. The CDR3 is 13 residues long. Complete variable domain (other parts from reference TRBV7-3 and TRBJ2-4): GAGVSQTPSNKVTEKGKYVELRCDPISGHTALYWYRQSLGQGPEFLIYFQGTGAADDSGLPNDRFFAVRPEGSVSTLKIQRTERGDSAVYLCASSLGQGDIQYFGAGTRLSVL.

In DNA, the CDR3 is TGCAGCGTTTTGGGTCAGGGGGGGAACACCGGGGAGCTGTTTTTT. Translated: CSVLGQGGNTGELFF. This chain joins TRBV29-1 and TRBJ2-2; D perhaps matches TRBD1 (7 bases). Germline V lookup: CDR1 SQVTM, CDR2 ANQGSEA. With 5 bases removed from V and 1 base from J, the gap between germline ends came to 14 bases. The length of the CDR3 is 15 residues.

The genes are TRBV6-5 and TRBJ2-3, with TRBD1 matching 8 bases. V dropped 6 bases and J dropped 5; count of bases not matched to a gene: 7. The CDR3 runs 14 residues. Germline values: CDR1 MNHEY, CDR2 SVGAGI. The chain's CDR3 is CASSWTGSGDTQYF. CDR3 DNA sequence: TGTGCCAGCAGCTGGACAGGGTCAGGAGATACGCAGTATTTT.

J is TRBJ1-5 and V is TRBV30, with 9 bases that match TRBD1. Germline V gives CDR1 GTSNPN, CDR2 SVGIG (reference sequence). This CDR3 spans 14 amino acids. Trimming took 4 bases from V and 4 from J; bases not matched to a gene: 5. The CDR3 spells CAWNEDRGNQPQHF. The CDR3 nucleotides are TGTGCCTGGAATGAGGACAGGGGTAATCAGCCCCAGCATTTT.

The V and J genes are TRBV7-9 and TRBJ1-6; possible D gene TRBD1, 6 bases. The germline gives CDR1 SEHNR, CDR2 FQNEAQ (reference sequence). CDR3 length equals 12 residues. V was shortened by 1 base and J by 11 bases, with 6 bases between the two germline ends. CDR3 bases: TGTGCCAGCAGCTTAGAGGGGGCACCCCTCCACTTT. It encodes CASSLEGAPLHF.

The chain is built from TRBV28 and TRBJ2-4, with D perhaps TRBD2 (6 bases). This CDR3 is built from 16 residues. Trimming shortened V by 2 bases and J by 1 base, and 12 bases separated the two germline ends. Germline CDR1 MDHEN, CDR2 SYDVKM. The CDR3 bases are TGTGCCAGCAGTTTAAGTGGAGGGGCCGCCAAAAACATTCAGTACTTC. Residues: CASSLSGGAAKNIQYF.

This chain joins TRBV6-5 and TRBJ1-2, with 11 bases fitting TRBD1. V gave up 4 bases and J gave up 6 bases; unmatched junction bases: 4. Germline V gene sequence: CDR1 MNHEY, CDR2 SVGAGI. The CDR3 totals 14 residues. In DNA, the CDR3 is TGTGCCAGCAGTTCCCCGGGACAGGGGGATGGCTACACCTTC. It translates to CASSSPGQGDGYTF.

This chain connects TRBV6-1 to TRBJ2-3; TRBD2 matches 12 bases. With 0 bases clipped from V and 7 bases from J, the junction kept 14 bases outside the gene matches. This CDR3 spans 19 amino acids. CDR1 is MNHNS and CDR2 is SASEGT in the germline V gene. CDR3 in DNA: TGTGCCAGCAGTGAAGCGCTCTACTCTCTAGCGGGGGGGCCAAATACGCAGTATTTT. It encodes CASSEALYSLAGGPNTQYF.

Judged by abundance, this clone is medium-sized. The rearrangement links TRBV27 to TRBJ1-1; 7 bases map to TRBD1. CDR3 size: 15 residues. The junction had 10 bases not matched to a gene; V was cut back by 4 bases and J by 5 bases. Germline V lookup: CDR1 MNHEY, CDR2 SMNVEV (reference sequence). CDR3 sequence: CASSSRAGGATEAFF. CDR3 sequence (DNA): TGTGCCAGCAGTTCTCGGGCAGGGGGAGCAACTGAAGCTTTCTTT.

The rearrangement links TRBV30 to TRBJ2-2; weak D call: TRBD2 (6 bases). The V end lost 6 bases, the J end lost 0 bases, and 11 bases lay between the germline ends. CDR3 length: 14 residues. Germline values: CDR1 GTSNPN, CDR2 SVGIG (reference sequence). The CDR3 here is CACKRETNTGELFF. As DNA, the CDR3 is TGTGCCTGTAAACGGGAGACGAACACCGGGGAGCTGTTTTTT.

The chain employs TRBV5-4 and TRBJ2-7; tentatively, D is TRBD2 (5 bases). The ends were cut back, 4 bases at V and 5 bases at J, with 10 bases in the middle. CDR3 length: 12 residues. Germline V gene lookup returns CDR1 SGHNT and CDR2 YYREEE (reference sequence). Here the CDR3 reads CASSLPGNEQYF. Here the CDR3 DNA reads TGTGCCAGCAGCCTGCCCGGGAACGAGCAGTACTTC.

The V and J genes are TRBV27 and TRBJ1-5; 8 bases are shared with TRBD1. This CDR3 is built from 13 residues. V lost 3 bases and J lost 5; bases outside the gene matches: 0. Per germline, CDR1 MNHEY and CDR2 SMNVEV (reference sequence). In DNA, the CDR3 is TGTGCCAGCAGTTTCAGGGGGCATCAGCCCCAGCATTTT. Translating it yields CASSFRGHQPQHF.

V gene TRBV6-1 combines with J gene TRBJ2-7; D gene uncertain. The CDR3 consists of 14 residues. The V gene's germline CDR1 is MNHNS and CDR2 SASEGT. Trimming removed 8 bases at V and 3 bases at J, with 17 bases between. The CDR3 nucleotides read TGTGCCAGCGGTAAGAACATTGGTGTCTACGAGCAGTACTTC. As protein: CASGKNIGVYEQYF.

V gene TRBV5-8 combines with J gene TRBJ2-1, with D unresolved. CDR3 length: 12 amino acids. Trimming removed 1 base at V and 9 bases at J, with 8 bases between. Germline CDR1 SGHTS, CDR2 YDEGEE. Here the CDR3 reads CASSLLPGEQFF. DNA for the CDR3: TGTGCCAGCAGCTTGCTGCCAGGTGAGCAGTTCTTC.

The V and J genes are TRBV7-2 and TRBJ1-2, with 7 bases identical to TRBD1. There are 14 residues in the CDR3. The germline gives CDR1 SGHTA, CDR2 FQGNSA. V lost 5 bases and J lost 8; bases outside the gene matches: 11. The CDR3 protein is CASSTPTGVGGYTF. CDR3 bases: TGTGCCAGCAGCACACCAACAGGGGTCGGAGGCTACACCTTC.

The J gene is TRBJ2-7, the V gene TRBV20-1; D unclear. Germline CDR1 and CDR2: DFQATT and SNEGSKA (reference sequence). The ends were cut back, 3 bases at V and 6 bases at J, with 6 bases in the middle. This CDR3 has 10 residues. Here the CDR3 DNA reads TGCAGTGCTAGCAAGCGCGAGCAGTACTTC. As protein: CSASKREQYF.

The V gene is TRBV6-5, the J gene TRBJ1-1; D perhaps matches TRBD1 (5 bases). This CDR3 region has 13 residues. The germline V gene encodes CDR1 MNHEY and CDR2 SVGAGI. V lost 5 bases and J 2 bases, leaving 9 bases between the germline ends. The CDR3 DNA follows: TGTGCCAGCAGTGCCGACAGCAACACTGAAGCTTTCTTT. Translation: CASSADSNTEAFF.

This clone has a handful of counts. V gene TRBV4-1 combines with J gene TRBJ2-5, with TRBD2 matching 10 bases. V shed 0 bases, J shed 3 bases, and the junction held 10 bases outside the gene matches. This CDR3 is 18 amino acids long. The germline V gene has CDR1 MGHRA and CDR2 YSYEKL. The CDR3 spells CASSQDGLAGAGKETQYF. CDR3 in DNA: TGCGCCAGCAGCCAAGATGGTCTAGCGGGGGCTGGGAAAGAGACCCAGTACTTC.

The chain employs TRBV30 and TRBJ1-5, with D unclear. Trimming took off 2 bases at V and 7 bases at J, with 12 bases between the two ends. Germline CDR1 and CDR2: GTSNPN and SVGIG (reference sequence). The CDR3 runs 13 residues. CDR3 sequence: CAWSPRTTQPQHF. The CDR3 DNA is TGTGCCTGGAGTCCACGAACAACCCAGCCCCAGCATTTT.

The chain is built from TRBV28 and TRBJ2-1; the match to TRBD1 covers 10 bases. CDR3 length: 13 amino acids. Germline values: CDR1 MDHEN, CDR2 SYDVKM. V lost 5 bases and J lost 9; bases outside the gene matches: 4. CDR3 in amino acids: CASSQGTGVEQFF. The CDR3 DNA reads TGTGCCAGCAGTCAGGGGACAGGGGTTGAGCAGTTCTTC. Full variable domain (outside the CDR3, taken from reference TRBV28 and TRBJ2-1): DVKVTQSSRYLVKRTGEKVFLECVQDMDHENMFWYRQDPGLGLRLIYFSYDVKMKEKGDIPEGYSVSREKKERFSLILESASTNQTSMYLCASSQGTGVEQFFGPGTRLTVL.

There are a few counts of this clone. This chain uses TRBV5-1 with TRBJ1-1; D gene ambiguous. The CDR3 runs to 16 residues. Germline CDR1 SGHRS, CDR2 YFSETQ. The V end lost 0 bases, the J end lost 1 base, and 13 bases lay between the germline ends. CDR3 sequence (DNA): TGCGCCAGCAGCTTGGCCCCTTGGGCCGGGAACACTGAAGCTTTCTTT. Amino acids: CASSLAPWAGNTEAFF. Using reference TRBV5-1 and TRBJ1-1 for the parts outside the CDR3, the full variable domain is KAGVTQTPRYLIKTRGQQVTLSCSPISGHRSVSWYQQTPGQGLQFLFEYFSETQRNKGNFPGRFSGRQFSNSRSEMNVSTLELGDSALYLCASSLAPWAGNTEAFFGQGTRLTVV.

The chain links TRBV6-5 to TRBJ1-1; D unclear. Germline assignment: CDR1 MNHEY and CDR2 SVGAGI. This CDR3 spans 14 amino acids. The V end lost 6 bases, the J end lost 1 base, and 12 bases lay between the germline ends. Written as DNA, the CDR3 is TGTGCCAGCAGCCGCGGTGGTTGGAACACTGAAGCTTTCTTT. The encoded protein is CASSRGGWNTEAFF.

The CDR3 bases are TGTGCCAGCAGCTTTAAGGGACAGCACACCGGGGAGCTGTTTTTT. Encoded protein: CASSFKGQHTGELFF. The J gene is TRBJ2-2, the V gene TRBV7-2; 7 bases fit TRBD1. This CDR3 spans 15 amino acids. V was clipped by 3 bases and J by 3 bases; unmatched bases: 4. Germline V gene data show CDR1 as SGHTA and CDR2 as FQGNSA. Full variable domain (rest looked up from reference TRBV7-2 and TRBJ2-2): GAGVSQSPSNKVTEKGKDVELRCDPISGHTALYWYRQSLGQGLEFLIYFQGNSAPDKSGLPSDRFSAERTGGSVSTLTIQRTQQEDSAVYLCASSFKGQHTGELFFGEGSRLTVL.

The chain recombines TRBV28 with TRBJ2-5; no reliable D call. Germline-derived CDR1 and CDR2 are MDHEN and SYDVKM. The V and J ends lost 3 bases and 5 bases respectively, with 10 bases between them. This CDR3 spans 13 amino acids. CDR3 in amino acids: CASSFGRWETQYF. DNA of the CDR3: TGTGCCAGCAGTTTCGGCAGGTGGGAGACCCAGTACTTC.

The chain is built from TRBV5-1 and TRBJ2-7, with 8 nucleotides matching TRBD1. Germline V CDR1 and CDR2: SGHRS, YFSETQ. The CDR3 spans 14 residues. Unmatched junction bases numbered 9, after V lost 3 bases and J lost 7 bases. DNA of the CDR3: TGCGCCAGCAGCTCGATGGACAGGGACGGTGAGCAGTACTTC. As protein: CASSSMDRDGEQYF.

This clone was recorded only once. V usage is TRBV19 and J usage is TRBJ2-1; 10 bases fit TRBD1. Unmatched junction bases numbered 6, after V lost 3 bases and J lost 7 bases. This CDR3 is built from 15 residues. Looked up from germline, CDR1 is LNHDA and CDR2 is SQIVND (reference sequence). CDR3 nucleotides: TGTGCCAGTAGTATGCCGGGACAGGGGAGGAATGAGCAGTTCTTC. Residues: CASSMPGQGRNEQFF.

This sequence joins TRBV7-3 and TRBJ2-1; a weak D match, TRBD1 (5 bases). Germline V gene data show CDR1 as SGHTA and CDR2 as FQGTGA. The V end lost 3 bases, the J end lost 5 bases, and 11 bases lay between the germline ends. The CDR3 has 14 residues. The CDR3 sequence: CASSLSGLNNEQFF. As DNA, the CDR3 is TGTGCCAGCAGCTTGTCAGGGCTTAACAATGAGCAGTTCTTC. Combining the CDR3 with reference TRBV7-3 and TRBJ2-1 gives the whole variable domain GAGVSQTPSNKVTEKGKYVELRCDPISGHTALYWYRQSLGQGPEFLIYFQGTGAADDSGLPNDRFFAVRPEGSVSTLKIQRTERGDSAVYLCASSLSGLNNEQFFGPGTRLTVL.

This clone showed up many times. CDR3 amino acids: CASGDSGANVLTF. CDR3 nucleotide sequence: TGTGCCAGCGGAGACTCTGGGGCCAACGTCCTGACTTTC. The chain carries TRBV7-9 and TRBJ2-6; D is uncertain. The CDR3 spans 13 residues. With 8 bases removed from V and 0 bases from J, the gap between germline ends came to 5 bases. Germline V gene data show CDR1 as SEHNR and CDR2 as FQNEAQ (reference sequence). The whole variable domain, filled in from reference TRBV7-9 and TRBJ2-6, reads DTGVSQNPRHKITKRGQNVTFRCDPISEHNRLYWYRQTLGQGPEFLTYFQNEAQLEKSRLLSDRFSAERPKGSFSTLEIQRTEQGDSAMYLCASGDSGANVLTFGAGSRLTVL.

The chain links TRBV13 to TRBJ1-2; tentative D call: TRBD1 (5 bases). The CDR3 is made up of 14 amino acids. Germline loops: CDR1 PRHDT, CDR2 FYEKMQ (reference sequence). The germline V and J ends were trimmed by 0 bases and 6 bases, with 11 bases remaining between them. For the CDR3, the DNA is TGTGCCAGCAGCTTAGGTGCAGGGAATAATGGCTACACCTTC. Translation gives CASSLGAGNNGYTF.

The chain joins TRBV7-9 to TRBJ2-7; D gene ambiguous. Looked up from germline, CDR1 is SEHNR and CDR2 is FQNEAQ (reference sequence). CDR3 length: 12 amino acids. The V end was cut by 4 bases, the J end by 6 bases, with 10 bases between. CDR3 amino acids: CASSSDGSEQYF. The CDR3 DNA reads TGTGCCAGCAGCTCAGACGGGTCCGAGCAGTACTTC.